Included here is one T cell receptor beta chain sequence, with context. Antigen: not known. V lost 8 bases and J lost 2, with 7 bases in between. CDR1 and CDR2 from the germline V gene are WSHSY and SAAADI. The CDR3 spans 12 residues. This record belongs to a study of graft-versus-host responses after intestinal transplantation. The method was immunoSEQ multiplex PCR; TCRdb's version includes in-frame clones alone and lacks a portion of them. The data show about 70,000 clones, with roughly 88% seen just once and approximately 1.3% held by the top ten. Findings and limits, study-wide: Researchers found GvH clones in recipient marrow, and some showed up first in ileum or blood.

This TCR was sampled from a human donor who received an intestinal transplant. The J gene is TRBJ1-5, the V gene TRBV10-2; D remains unclear. Here the sequenced sample was unstimulated CD8+ T cells sorted from spleen or lymph node cells, taken before intestinal transplant. CDR3 residues: CASGLGNQPQHF. The DNA of the CDR3 is TGCGCCAGCGGGCTCGGCAATCAGCCCCAGCATTTT.